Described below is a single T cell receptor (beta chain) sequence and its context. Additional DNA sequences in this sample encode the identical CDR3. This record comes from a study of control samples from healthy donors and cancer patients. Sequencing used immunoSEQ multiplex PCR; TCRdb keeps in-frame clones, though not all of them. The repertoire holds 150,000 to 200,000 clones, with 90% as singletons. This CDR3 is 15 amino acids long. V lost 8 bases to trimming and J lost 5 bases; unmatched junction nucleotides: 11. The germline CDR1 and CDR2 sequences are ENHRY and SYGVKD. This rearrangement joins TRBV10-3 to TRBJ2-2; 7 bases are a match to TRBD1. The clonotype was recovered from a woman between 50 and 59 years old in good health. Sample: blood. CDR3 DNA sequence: TGTGCCATCCTTCTCGGCGGACAGGTGACCGGGGAGCTGTTTTTT. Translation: CAILLGGQVTGELFF.